These T cell receptor beta chains were read from a single sample in a study of T cell responses to AZD1222 COVID-19 vaccine. Sequencing used immunoSEQ multiplex PCR; TCRdb keeps in-frame clones, though not all of them. The repertoire holds under 35,000 clones, with 86% as singletons. The sequencing used peripheral blood, collected 28 days after the second AZD1222 dose. These receptors originate from an adult who received the AZD1222 COVID-19 vaccine. CDR3s include the opening cysteine and the closing phenylalanine or tryptophan. The order of the fields is clone size, D gene, V gene, J gene, CDR3 DNA, CDR3 protein. A D gene is named only where the DNA matches it firmly. Clone size is not always given. Where it is, it says once, few, many or a class for expanded clones.

clone size: -; D gene: TRBD1; V gene: TRBV10-1; J gene: TRBJ1-3; CDR3 DNA: TGCGCCAGCAGGGACAGGCGCCCCGAGCTCTCTGGAAACACCATATATTTT; CDR3 protein: CASRDRRPELSGNTIYF
clone size: -; D gene: -; V gene: TRBV29-1; J gene: TRBJ2-1; CDR3 DNA: TGCAGCGTTGAGCTCCTTTGGAATGAGCAGTTCTTC; CDR3 protein: CSVELLWNEQFF
clone size: -; D gene: TRBD1; V gene: TRBV24-1; J gene: TRBJ2-2; CDR3 DNA: TGTGCCACCAGGGGACAGGGGGCGACCGGGGAGCTGTTTTTT; CDR3 protein: CATRGQGATGELFF
clone size: -; D gene: TRBD1; V gene: TRBV24-1; J gene: TRBJ1-1; CDR3 DNA: TGTGCCACCACTCCTATGGGACAGGGCATGAACACTGAAGCTTTCTTT; CDR3 protein: CATTPMGQGMNTEAFF
clone size: -; D gene: -; V gene: TRBV4-1; J gene: TRBJ1-1; CDR3 DNA: TGCGCCAGCAGCCAAGAGAGGGGAGGAACTGAAGCTTTCTTT; CDR3 protein: CASSQERGGTEAFF
clone size: once; D gene: TRBD1; V gene: TRBV6-5; J gene: TRBJ2-5; CDR3 DNA: TGTGCCAGCAGCACAGGGGGCGTCCAAGAGACCCAGTACTTC; CDR3 protein: CASSTGGVQETQYF
clone size: -; D gene: TRBD2; V gene: TRBV11-1; J gene: TRBJ2-3; CDR3 DNA: TGTGCCACCTTAGCGGGCCTAAACACAGATACGCAGTATTTT; CDR3 protein: CATLAGLNTDTQYF
clone size: -; D gene: -; V gene: TRBV4-1; J gene: TRBJ1-2; CDR3 DNA: TGCGCCAGCAGCCAAAGCCCCTCAGGTCGGGGGGCAGACTATGGCTACACCTTC; CDR3 protein: CASSQSPSGRGADYGYTF
clone size: -; D gene: -; V gene: TRBV6-5; J gene: TRBJ2-7; CDR3 DNA: TGTGCCAGCAGTCGGCAGGACTCCTACGAGCAGTACTTC; CDR3 protein: CASSRQDSYEQYF
clone size: -; D gene: TRBD1; V gene: TRBV9; J gene: TRBJ2-2; CDR3 DNA: TGTGCCAGCAGCGTAGTTCCAGGGGGAACCGGGGAGCTGTTTTTT; CDR3 protein: CASSVVPGGTGELFF